The 24 T cell receptor beta chains given below trace back to one sample, sequenced in a study of shared clonotypes between healthy human individuals. The table came from immunoSEQ multiplex PCR; TCRdb's copy has only in-frame clones and leaves some out. The profile shows around 690,000 clones, around 90% of them singletons. The sequenced sample consisted of memory CD8+ T cells from PBMCs. As to subset: CD45RO+ cells pooled with CCR7-negative TemRA cells. The receptors here all came from a man younger than 35 in good health. Some clones in this sample may be carry-over from other donors' samples.

With regard to this clone: The junction departs from germline at one end; a sequencing error may be responsible. The chain links TRBV28 to TRBJ1-4; possible D gene TRBD1, 6 bases. From germline, CDR1 is MDHEN and CDR2 SYDVKM. There are 14 residues in the CDR3. The CDR3 DNA sequence: TGTGCCAGCGGTTTCAGGACAGATAATGAAAAACTGTTTTTT. Translation: CASGFRTDNEKLFF.

This rearrangement joins TRBV4-3 to TRBJ2-1, with 7 bases aligning to TRBD2. CDR1 and CDR2 (germline): LGHNA, YSLEER. V lost 4 bases to trimming and J lost 9 bases; unmatched junction nucleotides: 21. CDR3 size: 18 residues. CDR3 sequence reads: CASSPYGVNMLADGEQFF. The CDR3 DNA reads TGCGCCAGCAGCCCGTACGGGGTAAATATGCTAGCGGATGGTGAGCAGTTCTTC.

The rearrangement uses TRBV2 and TRBJ2-1; 7 bases match TRBD2. After removal of 7 bases from V and 6 bases from J, the junction contained 9 bases not matched to a gene. The CDR3 is 14 amino acids. Germline CDR1 reads SNHLY; CDR2 reads FYNNEI. The CDR3: CASTYGGGFNEQFF. The CDR3 nucleotides read TGTGCCAGCACTTATGGGGGAGGGTTCAATGAGCAGTTCTTC.

This rearrangement joins TRBV2 to TRBJ2-5, with D perhaps given as TRBD1 or TRBD2 (6 bases each). The CDR3 has 15 residues. The V end lost 7 bases, the J end lost 1 base, and 16 bases lay between the germline ends. Germline CDR1 SNHLY, CDR2 FYNNEI. CDR3 region: CASTEGGQLQETQYF. CDR3 DNA: TGTGCCAGCACCGAGGGAGGACAGCTCCAAGAGACCCAGTACTTC.

This chain links TRBV9 with TRBJ1-1; D is perhaps TRBD1 (5 bases). The CDR3 runs to 14 residues. The germline V and J ends were trimmed by 4 bases and 4 bases, with 14 bases remaining between them. The germline CDR1 and CDR2 sequences are SGDLS and YYNGEE. CDR3 amino acids: CASSSRGRITEAFF. CDR3 DNA sequence: TGTGCCAGCAGCTCAAGGGGTAGGATCACTGAAGCTTTCTTT. The complete variable domain, with remaining parts taken from reference TRBV9 and TRBJ1-1, reads DSGVTQTPKHLITATGQRVTLRCSPRSGDLSVYWYQQSLDQGLQFLIQYYNGEERAKGNILERFSAQQFPDLHSELNLSSLELGDSALYFCASSSRGRITEAFFGQGTRLTVV.

The chain links TRBV28 to TRBJ2-7, with 10 bases identical to TRBD1. With 7 bases clipped from V and 4 bases from J, the junction kept 10 bases outside the gene matches. Germline values: CDR1 MDHEN, CDR2 SYDVKM. This CDR3 has 15 residues. The CDR3: CASINRDRGLYEQYF. The CDR3 region has the DNA TGTGCCAGCATCAACCGGGACAGGGGCCTGTACGAGCAGTACTTC.

The rearrangement links TRBV27 to TRBJ2-1, with D perhaps TRBD1 or TRBD2 (5 bases each). This CDR3 spans 14 amino acids. Germline V gene lookup returns CDR1 MNHEY and CDR2 SMNVEV (reference sequence). Trimming removed 2 bases from V and 4 bases from J, with 9 bases in between. The CDR3 here is CASSLQGRYNEQFF. The CDR3 nucleotides are TGTGCCAGCAGTTTACAGGGACGGTACAATGAGCAGTTCTTC.

The chain has TRBV7-9 and TRBJ2-7; TRBD1 or TRBD2 may be the D gene (5 bases each). This CDR3 is built from 13 residues. CDR1 SEHNR and CDR2 FQNEAQ come from the germline V gene (reference sequence). Trimming removed 1 base from V and 5 bases from J, with 9 bases in between. CDR3 protein: CASSLGGPDEQYF. The CDR3 DNA reads as TGTGCCAGCAGCTTAGGGGGACCTGACGAGCAGTACTTC.

The V and J genes are TRBV19 and TRBJ2-7; 11 bases map to TRBD2. J gave up 0 bases and V 5 bases, and 6 bases lay outside the gene matches. Per the germline V gene, CDR1 is LNHDA and CDR2 is SQIVND (reference sequence). There are 16 residues in the CDR3. CDR3 nucleotides: TGTGCCAGTAGTGTATCTCTAGCGGGAGGCTCCTACGAGCAGTACTTC. As protein: CASSVSLAGGSYEQYF.

The rearrangement links TRBV7-8 to TRBJ1-5; no clear D gene. CDR3 length: 13 amino acids. Trimming took off 0 bases at V and 6 bases at J, with 6 bases between the two ends. Per germline, CDR1 SGHVS and CDR2 FQNEAQ. In nucleotides, the CDR3 is TGTGCCAGCAGCTTAGCGGAGCTTCAGCCCCAGCATTTT. Its protein is CASSLAELQPQHF.

V is TRBV13 and J is TRBJ2-7; maybe TRBD1 (5 bases). The germline gives CDR1 PRHDT, CDR2 FYEKMQ (reference sequence). The CDR3 sequence is 13 residues long. Deletions cut 5 bases from V and 5 bases from J, with 13 bases between. CDR3 sequence (DNA): TGTGCCAGCAGCACCCGACAGTCACACGAGCAGTACTTC. Protein product: CASSTRQSHEQYF.

J is TRBJ1-2 and V is TRBV5-6; the D gene is possibly TRBD1 (6 bases). Germline values: CDR1 SGHDT, CDR2 YYEEEE. The CDR3 runs 15 residues. V was cut by 0 bases and J by 6 bases, with 15 bases left in between. The CDR3 loop is CASSLVRSGADGYTF. In DNA, the CDR3 is TGTGCCAGCAGCTTGGTGAGGTCAGGGGCTGATGGCTACACCTTC. The variable domain in full, completed from reference TRBV5-6 and TRBJ1-2, reads DAGVTQSPTHLIKTRGQQVTLRCSPKSGHDTVSWYQQALGQGPQFIFQYYEEEERQRGNFPDRFSGHQFPNYSSELNVNALLLGDSALYLCASSLVRSGADGYTFGSGTRLTVV.

This chain joins TRBV6-5 and TRBJ2-7; D not resolved. The germline V gene encodes CDR1 MNHEY and CDR2 SVGAGI. This CDR3 region has 14 residues. Trimming left V 2 bases short and J 2 bases short, with 10 bases between. Here the CDR3 DNA reads TGTGCCAGCAGTTACAACGCGGATGCCTACGAGCAGTACTTC. This encodes CASSYNADAYEQYF.

The V gene is TRBV29-1, the J gene TRBJ2-3; 7 nucleotides agree with TRBD2. CDR1 and CDR2 from the germline V gene are SQVTM and ANQGSEA. V lost 3 bases to trimming and J lost 2 bases; unmatched junction nucleotides: 8. The CDR3 has 15 residues. The CDR3 region is CSVDQAGLNTDTQYF. The CDR3, as DNA: TGCAGCGTTGACCAAGCGGGACTGAACACAGATACGCAGTATTTT.

The chain links TRBV11-2 to TRBJ2-6; D unclear. The V end was cut by 5 bases, the J end by 1 base, with 12 bases between. The CDR3 runs to 16 residues. The germline gives CDR1 SGHAT, CDR2 FQNNGV. The CDR3 bases are TGTGCCAGCAGCCTCAGGTTTTGGTCTGGGGCCAACGTCCTGACTTTC. It yields the protein CASSLRFWSGANVLTF. Using reference TRBV11-2 and TRBJ2-6 for the parts outside the CDR3, the full variable domain is EAGVAQSPRYKIIEKRQSVAFWCNPISGHATLYWYQQILGQGPKLLIQFQNNGVVDDSQLPKDRFSAERLKGVDSTLKIQPAKLEDSAVYLCASSLRFWSGANVLTFGAGSRLTVL.

This chain joins TRBV25-1 and TRBJ1-5, with TRBD1 identical over 8 bases. After removal of 4 bases from V and 3 bases from J, the junction contained 8 bases not matched to a gene. The CDR3 runs 16 residues. The germline CDR1 and CDR2 sequences are MGHDK and SYGVNS. The CDR3 DNA reads as TGTGCCAGCAGTGGGACGACAGGGGTGAACAATCAGCCCCAGCATTTT. Its protein is CASSGTTGVNNQPQHF. The whole variable domain, filled in from reference TRBV25-1 and TRBJ1-5, reads EADIYQTPRYLVIGTGKKITLECSQTMGHDKMYWYQQDPGMELHLIHYSYGVNSTEKGDLSSESTVSRIRTEHFPLTLESARPSHTSQYLCASSGTTGVNNQPQHFGDGTRLSIL.

This sequence joins TRBV29-1 and TRBJ2-1; TRBD2 matches 9 bases. J was trimmed by 8 bases and V by 3 bases; bases with no gene match: 5. The CDR3 has 13 residues. Per germline, CDR1 SQVTM and CDR2 ANQGSEA. Here the CDR3 reads CSVDQGTSYEQFF. Here the CDR3 DNA reads TGCAGCGTTGACCAAGGGACTAGCTATGAGCAGTTCTTC.

V and J are TRBV14 and TRBJ2-5, with D perhaps TRBD1 (6 bases). This CDR3 spans 14 amino acids. V was trimmed by 6 bases and J by 1 base, leaving 12 bases between them. Germline V gene sequence: CDR1 SGHDN, CDR2 FVKESK. As DNA, the CDR3 is TGTGCCAGCAGACCTCAGGGGCTCCAAGAGACCCAGTACTTC. This codes for CASRPQGLQETQYF.

V and J are TRBV28 and TRBJ1-2, with D unclear. Germline-derived CDR1 and CDR2 are MDHEN and SYDVKM. This CDR3 has 11 residues. V lost 4 bases and J lost 10, with 10 bases in between. CDR3 DNA sequence: TGTGCCAGCAGTTGGGTCAGAGACTACACCTTC. This gives the protein CASSWVRDYTF.

This clone was found a few times. The chain employs TRBV15 and TRBJ1-2; the match to TRBD1 covers 9 bases. V was clipped by 5 bases and J by 4 bases; unmatched bases: 14. This CDR3 has 17 amino acids. CDR1 and CDR2 from the germline V gene are LNHNV and YYDKDF (reference sequence). This CDR3 is CATSSTLRDRETYGYTF. The DNA of the CDR3 is TGTGCCACCAGCTCTACCCTCCGGGACAGGGAAACCTATGGCTACACCTTC.

Of note for this clone: A clone one base away is much larger, so this may be a read error. The sample holds other DNA sequences that translate to the same CDR3. V is TRBV27 and J is TRBJ2-2; no definite D call. This CDR3 region has 13 residues. Trimming pared 0 bases from V and 6 bases from J, leaving 5 bases between. Per germline, CDR1 MNHEY and CDR2 SMNVEV (reference sequence). The CDR3 DNA reads TGTGCCAGCAGTTTATCAGGGCCCGGGGAGCTGTTTTTT. It specifies CASSLSGPGELFF.

The CDR3 spells CASSLTQTQNSPLHF. For the CDR3, the DNA is TGTGCCAGCAGCTTAACCCAAACCCAAAATTCACCCCTCCACTTT. The gene calls are TRBV7-8 and TRBJ1-6; D gene uncertain. In germline, CDR1 is SGHVS, CDR2 FQNEAQ. This CDR3 comprises 15 residues. Trimming removed 2 bases from V and 7 bases from J, with 12 bases in between. The whole variable domain, filled in from reference TRBV7-8 and TRBJ1-6, reads GAGVSQSPRYKVAKRGQDVALRCDPISGHVSLFWYQQALGQGPEFLTYFQNEAQLDKSGLPSDRFFAERPEGSVSTLKIQRTQQEDSAVYLCASSLTQTQNSPLHFGNGTRLTVT.

The genes are TRBV5-6 and TRBJ2-5; D gene unclear. Germline V gene lookup returns CDR1 SGHDT and CDR2 YYEEEE. The CDR3 is 14 amino acids. V shed 2 bases and J shed 4 bases, with 12 bases lying between them. CDR3 sequence (DNA): TGTGCCAGCAGCTTTGGGCGCGTCGGAGAGACCCAGTACTTC. It specifies CASSFGRVGETQYF.

As for this clone: Just one base apart from a much larger clone, this may be a read error. In the same sample, other DNA sequences code for this CDR3. The rearrangement joins TRBV11-3 to TRBJ1-1; D unclear. Looked up from germline, CDR1 is SGHNT and CDR2 is YENEEA. The length of the CDR3 is 12 residues. Deletions cut 5 bases from V and 3 bases from J, with 7 bases between. The CDR3 DNA is TGTGCCAGCAGCCTCGGGGACACTGAAGCTTTCTTT. Protein: CASSLGDTEAFF. Variable domain in full (rest from reference TRBV11-3 and TRBJ1-1): EAGVVQSPRYKIIEKKQPVAFWCNPISGHNTLYWYLQNLGQGPELLIRYENEEAVDDSQLPKDRFSAERLKGVDSTLKIQPAELGDSAVYLCASSLGDTEAFFGQGTRLTVV.